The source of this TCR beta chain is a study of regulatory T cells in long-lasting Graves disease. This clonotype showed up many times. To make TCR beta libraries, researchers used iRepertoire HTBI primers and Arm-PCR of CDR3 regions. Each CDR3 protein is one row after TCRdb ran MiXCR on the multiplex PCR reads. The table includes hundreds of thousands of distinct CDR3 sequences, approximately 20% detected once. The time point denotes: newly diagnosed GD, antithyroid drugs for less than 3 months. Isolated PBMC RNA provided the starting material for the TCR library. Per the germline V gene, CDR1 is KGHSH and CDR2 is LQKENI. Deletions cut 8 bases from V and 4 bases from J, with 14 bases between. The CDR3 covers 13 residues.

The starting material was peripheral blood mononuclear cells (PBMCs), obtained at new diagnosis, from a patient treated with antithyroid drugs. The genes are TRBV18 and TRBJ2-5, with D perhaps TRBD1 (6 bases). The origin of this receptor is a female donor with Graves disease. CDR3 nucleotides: TGTGCCAGCCATGGGTCACAGGGAGAGACCCAGTACTTC. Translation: CASHGSQGETQYF.